The rows below give T cell receptor beta chains drawn from one sample of a study of shared clonotypes between healthy human individuals. TCRdb keeps only in-frame clones here, not all; method: immunoSEQ multiplex PCR. Counted here are about 2.1 million clones, about 92% occurring once; the ten biggest clones make up about 1.5%. Material for sequencing was naive CD8+ T cells from PBMCs. These TCRs come from a man aged 18 to 35 in good health. Some clones in this sample may be carry-over from other donors' samples. CDR3s include the opening cysteine and the closing phenylalanine or tryptophan. Each record gives: CDR3 DNA, CDR3 protein, V gene, J gene, D gene. A D gene is named only where the DNA matches it firmly.

TGCGCCAGCAGCTGGAATTGGGGGGAACACTACGAGCAGTACTTC	CASSWNWGEHYEQYF	TRBV5-1	TRBJ2-7	NA
TGCGCCAGCAGCCACGAAGGACTCATGAACACTGAAGCTTTCTTT	CASSHEGLMNTEAFF	TRBV4-1	TRBJ1-1	NA
TGTGCCAGCAGCCCCGACAGGGGAGGGTCCTTTGGAAACACCATATATTTT	CASSPDRGGSFGNTIYF	TRBV9	TRBJ1-3	TRBD1
TGTGCCAGCAGTGAATATGGGGGGCAGTTCTATGGCTACACCTTC	CASSEYGGQFYGYTF	TRBV25-1	TRBJ1-2	NA
TGTGCCAGCAGTTCTGGGACTAGCGGGGACAATGAGCAGTTCTTC	CASSSGTSGDNEQFF	TRBV27	TRBJ2-1	TRBD2
TGTGCCAGCAGTTTTGTCGGGACAGCCTTCTGGGCCTACGAGCAGTACTTC	CASSFVGTAFWAYEQYF	TRBV27	TRBJ2-7	TRBD1
TGTGCCAGTAGCCCCCCGGGGCCCCCCCATGGCTACACCTTC	CASSPPGPPHGYTF	TRBV19	TRBJ1-2	NA
TGTGCCAGCAGTTTATCTCTCGGGGGATACGAGCAGTACTTC	CASSLSLGGYEQYF	TRBV27	TRBJ2-7	NA
TGTGCCAGCAGCTTAGCAGGGGATGCAGAGACCCAGTACTTC	CASSLAGDAETQYF	TRBV11-1	TRBJ2-5	NA
TGTGCCAGCAGCCCGCGGGCCGGGGGCACGTACGAGCAGTACTTC	CASSPRAGGTYEQYF	TRBV9	TRBJ2-7	NA